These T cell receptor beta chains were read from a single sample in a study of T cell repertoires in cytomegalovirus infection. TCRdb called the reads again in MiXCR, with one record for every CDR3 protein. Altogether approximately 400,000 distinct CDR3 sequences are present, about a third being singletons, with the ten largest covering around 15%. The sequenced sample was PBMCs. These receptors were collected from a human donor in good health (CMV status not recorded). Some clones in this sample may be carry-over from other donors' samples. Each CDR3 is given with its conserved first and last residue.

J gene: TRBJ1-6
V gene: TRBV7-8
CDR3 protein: CASSLDVRSSPLHF

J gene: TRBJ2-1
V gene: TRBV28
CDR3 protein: CASSPLGGVSYNEQFF

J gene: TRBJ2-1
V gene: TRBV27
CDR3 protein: CASRPEVGLATNKQFF

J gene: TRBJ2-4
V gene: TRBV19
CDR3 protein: CASSSPGGAKNIQYF

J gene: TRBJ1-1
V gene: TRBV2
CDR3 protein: CASRIQGAQGTEAFF

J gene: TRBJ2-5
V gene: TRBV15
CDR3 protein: CATSRDFPAGERQETQYF

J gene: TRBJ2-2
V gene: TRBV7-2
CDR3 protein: CASSPFSAAGELFF

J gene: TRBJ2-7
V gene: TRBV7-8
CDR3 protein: CASSPRFAEQYF

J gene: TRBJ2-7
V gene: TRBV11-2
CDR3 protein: CASSSGTSGDPRDF

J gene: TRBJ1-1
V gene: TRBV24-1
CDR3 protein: CATSAPGLNTEAFF

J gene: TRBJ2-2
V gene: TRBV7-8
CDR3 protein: CASSLRSLAGANTGELFF

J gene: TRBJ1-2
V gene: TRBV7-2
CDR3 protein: CASSLRFRPPRYGYTF

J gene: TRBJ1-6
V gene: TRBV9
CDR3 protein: CASSGSTGSGSPLHF

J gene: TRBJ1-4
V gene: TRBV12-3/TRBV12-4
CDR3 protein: CASSLRGIGANEKLFF

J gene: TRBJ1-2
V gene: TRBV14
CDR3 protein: CASSFKLRGYTF

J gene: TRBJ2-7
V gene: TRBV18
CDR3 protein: CASSPRTTTYEQYF

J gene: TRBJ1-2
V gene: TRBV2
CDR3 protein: CASMGGAGYGYTF

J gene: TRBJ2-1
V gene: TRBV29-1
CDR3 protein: CSVELSYNEQFF

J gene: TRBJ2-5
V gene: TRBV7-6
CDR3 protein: CASSLATGGETQYF

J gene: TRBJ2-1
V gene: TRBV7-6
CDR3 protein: CASSLARGPYNEQFF

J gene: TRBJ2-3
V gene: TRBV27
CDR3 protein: CASSLSIPGLQYF

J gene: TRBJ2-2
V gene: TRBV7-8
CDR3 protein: CASSSSSATGELFF

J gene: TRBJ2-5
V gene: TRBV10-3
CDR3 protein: CAISESIGVAETQYF

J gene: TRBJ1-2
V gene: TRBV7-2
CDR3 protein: CASSLKDTYGYTF

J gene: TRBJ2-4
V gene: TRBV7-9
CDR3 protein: CASSRRVELDIQYF

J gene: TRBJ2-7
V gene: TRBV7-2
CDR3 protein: CASSFIDRDSYEQYF

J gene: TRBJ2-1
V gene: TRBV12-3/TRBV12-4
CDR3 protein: CASSLGGGGADEQFF

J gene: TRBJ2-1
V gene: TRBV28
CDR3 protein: CASSFAVSYNEQFF

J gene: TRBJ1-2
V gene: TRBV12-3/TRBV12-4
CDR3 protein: CASSLQGLGYTF

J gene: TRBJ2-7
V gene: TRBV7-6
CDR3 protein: CASSFRSSGHEQYF

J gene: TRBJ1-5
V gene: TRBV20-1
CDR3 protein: CSARDRRQGGFGAQHF

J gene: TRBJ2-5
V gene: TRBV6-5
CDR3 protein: CASTPPQGGGETQYF

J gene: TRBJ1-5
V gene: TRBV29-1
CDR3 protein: CSVGQGAGNQPQHF

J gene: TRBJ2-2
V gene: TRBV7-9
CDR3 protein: CASSSPGQGVTGELFF

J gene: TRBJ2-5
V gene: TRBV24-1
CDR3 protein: CATSDSNRGYQETQYF

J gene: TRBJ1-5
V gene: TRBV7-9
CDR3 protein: CASSTEHKPQHF

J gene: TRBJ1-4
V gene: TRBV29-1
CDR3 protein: CSAEGTGSEKLFF

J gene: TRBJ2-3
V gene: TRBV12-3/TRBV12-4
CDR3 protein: CASSCDPRDPRDTQYF

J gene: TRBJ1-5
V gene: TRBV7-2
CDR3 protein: CASSLGTAYQPQHF

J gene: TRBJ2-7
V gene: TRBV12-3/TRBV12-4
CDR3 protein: CASSSGGGTYEQYF

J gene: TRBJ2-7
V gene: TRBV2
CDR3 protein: CASRKDSRYEQYF

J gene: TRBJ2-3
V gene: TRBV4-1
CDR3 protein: CASIQELRQGKYF

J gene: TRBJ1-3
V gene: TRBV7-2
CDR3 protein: CASSHSSRGPRSGNTIYF

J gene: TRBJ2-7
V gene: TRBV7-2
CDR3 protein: CASSTGRGDEQYF

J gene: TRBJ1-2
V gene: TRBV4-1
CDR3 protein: CASSPAPGQIYGYTF

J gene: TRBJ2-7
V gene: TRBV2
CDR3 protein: CASSEGTSSYEQYF

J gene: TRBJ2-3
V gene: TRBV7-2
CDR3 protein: CASSLVGVTQYF

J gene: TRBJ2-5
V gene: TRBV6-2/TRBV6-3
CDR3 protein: CASSYGASTQYF

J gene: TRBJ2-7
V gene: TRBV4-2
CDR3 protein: CASSQHDGTVRGNEQYF

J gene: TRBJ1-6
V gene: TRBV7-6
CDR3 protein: CASSHGGAAYNSPLHF

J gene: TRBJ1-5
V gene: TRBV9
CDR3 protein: CASSVAGSQPQHF

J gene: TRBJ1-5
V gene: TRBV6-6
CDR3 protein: CASLRTGWNQPQHF

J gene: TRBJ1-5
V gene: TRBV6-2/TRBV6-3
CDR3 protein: CASSYPRTLGNQPQHF

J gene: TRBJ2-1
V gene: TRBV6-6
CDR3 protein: CASSYSGLAGVSSYNEQFF

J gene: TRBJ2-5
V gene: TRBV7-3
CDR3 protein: CASRASGKGETKYF